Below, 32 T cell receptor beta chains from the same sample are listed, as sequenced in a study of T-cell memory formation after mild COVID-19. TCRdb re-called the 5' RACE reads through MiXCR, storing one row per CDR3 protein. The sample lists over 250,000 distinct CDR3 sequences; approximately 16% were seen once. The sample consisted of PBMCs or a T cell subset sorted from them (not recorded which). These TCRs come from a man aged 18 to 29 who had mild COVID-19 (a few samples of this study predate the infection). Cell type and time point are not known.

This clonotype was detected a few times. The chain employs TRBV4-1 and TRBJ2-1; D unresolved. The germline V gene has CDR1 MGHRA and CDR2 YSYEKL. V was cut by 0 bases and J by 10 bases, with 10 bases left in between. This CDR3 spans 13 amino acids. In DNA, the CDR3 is TGCGCCAGCAGCCAAGATTTGATGCGAGAGCAGTTCTTC. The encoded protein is CASSQDLMREQFF.

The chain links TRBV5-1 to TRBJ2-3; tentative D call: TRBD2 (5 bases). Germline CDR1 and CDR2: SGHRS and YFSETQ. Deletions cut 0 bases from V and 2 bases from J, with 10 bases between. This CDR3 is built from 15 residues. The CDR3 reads CASSLGGPPTDTQYF. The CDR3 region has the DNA TGCGCCAGCAGCTTGGGAGGGCCCCCCACAGATACGCAGTATTTT.

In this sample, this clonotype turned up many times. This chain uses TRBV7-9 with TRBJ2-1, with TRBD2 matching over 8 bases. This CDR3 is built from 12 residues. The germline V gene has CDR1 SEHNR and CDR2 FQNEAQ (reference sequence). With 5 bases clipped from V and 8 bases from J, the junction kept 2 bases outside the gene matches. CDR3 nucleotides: TGTGCCAGCAGCCCGGGGGGGTATGAGCAGTTCTTC. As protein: CASSPGGYEQFF.

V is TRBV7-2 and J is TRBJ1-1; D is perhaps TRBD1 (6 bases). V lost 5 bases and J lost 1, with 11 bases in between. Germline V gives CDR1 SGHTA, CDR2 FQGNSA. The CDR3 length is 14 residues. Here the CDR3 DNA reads TGTGCCAGCAGCCGGGACACGTCGAACACTGAAGCTTTCTTT. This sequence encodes CASSRDTSNTEAFF. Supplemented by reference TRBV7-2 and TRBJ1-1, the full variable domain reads GAGVSQSPSNKVTEKGKDVELRCDPISGHTALYWYRQSLGQGLEFLIYFQGNSAPDKSGLPSDRFSAERTGGSVSTLTIQRTQQEDSAVYLCASSRDTSNTEAFFGQGTRLTVV.

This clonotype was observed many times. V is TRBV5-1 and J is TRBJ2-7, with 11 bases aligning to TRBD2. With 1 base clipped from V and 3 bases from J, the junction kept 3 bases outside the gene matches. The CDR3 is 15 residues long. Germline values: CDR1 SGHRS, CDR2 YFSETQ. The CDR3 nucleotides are TGCGCCAGCAGCTTGACTAGCGGGGGATACTACGAGCAGTACTTC. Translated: CASSLTSGGYYEQYF.

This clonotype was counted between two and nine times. CDR3 in amino acids: CASSEFRGPDTQYF. Here the CDR3 DNA reads TGTGCCAGCAGTGAATTTAGGGGGCCAGATACGCAGTATTTT. J is TRBJ2-3 and V is TRBV25-1; 7 bases map to TRBD1. The germline V gene has CDR1 MGHDK and CDR2 SYGVNS. The CDR3 totals 14 residues. V trimming: 1 base; J trimming: 4 bases; junction bases outside the gene matches: 2.

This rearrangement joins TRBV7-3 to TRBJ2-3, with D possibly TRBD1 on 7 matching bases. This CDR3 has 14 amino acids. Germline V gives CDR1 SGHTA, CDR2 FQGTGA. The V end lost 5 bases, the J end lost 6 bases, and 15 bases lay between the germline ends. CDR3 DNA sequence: TGTGCCAGCAGCCCAGGGGGGCTTGTCGATACGCAGTATTTT. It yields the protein CASSPGGLVDTQYF.

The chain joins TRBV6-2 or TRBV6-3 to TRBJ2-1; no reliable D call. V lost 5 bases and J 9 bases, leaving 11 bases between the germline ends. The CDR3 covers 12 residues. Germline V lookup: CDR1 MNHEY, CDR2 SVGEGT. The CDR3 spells CASSHRSVEQFF. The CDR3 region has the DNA TGTGCCAGCAGTCATAGGAGTGTTGAGCAGTTCTTC.

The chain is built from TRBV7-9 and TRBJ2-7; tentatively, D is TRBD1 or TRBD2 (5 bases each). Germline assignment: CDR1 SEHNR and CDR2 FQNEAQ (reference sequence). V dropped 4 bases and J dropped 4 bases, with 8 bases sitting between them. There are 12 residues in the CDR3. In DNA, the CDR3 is TGTGCCAGCAGCTCGGGACGGTACGAGCAGTACGTC. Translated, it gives CASSSGRYEQYV.

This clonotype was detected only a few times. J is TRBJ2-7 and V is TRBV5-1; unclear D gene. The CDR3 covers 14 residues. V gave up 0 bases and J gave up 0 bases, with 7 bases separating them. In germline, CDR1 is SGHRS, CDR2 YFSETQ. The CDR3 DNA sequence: TGCGCCAGCAGCTTGGGTCTGGGCTCCTACGAGCAGTACTTC. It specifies CASSLGLGSYEQYF.

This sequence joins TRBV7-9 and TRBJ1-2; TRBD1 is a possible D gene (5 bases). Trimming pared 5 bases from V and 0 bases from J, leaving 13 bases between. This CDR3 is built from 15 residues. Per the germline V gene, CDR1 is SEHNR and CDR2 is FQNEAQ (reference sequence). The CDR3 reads CASSIRGSTNYGYTF. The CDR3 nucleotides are TGTGCCAGCAGCATCCGGGGCTCTACTAACTATGGCTACACCTTC. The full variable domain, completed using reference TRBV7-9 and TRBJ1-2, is DTGVSQNPRHKITKRGQNVTFRCDPISEHNRLYWYRQTLGQGPEFLTYFQNEAQLEKSRLLSDRFSAERPKGSFSTLEIQRTEQGDSAMYLCASSIRGSTNYGYTFGSGTRLTVV.

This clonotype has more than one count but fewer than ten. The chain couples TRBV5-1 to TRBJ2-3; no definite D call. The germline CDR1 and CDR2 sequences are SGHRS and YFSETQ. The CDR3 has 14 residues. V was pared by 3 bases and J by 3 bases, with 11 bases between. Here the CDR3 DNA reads TGCGCCAGCAGCTCTCGCCGAACTACAGATACGCAGTATTTT. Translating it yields CASSSRRTTDTQYF. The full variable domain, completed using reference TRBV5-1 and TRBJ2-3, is KAGVTQTPRYLIKTRGQQVTLSCSPISGHRSVSWYQQTPGQGLQFLFEYFSETQRNKGNFPGRFSGRQFSNSRSEMNVSTLELGDSALYLCASSSRRTTDTQYFGPGTRLTVL.

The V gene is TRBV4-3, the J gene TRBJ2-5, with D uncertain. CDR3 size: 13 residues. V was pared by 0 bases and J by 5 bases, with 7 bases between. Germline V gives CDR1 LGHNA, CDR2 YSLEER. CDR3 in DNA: TGCGCCAGCAGCCAAGATTGGTCGGAGACCCAGTACTTC. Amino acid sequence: CASSQDWSETQYF.

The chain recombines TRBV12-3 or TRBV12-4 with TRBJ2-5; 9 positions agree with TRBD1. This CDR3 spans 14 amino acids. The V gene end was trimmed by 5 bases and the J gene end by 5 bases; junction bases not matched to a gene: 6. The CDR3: CASSPGQGMETQYF. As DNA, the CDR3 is TGTGCCAGCAGTCCCGGACAGGGGATGGAGACCCAGTACTTC.

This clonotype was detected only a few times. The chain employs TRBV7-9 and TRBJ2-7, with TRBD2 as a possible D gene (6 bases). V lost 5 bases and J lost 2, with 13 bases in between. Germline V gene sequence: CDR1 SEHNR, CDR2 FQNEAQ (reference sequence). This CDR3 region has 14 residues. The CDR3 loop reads CASSPREGTYEQYV. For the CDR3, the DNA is TGTGCCAGCAGCCCGCGGGAAGGTACCTACGAGCAGTACGTC.

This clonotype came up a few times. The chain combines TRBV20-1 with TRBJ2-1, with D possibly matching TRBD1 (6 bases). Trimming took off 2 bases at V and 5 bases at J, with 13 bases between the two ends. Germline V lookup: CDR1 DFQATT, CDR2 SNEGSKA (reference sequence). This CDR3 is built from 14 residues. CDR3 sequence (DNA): TGCAGTGCTAGATACAGGGTTATGGACAATGAGCAGTTCTTC. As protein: CSARYRVMDNEQFF.

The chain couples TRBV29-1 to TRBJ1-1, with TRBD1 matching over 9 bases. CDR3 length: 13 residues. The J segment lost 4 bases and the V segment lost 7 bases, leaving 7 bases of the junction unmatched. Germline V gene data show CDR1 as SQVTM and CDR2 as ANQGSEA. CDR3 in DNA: TGCAGCGGTGGACAGGGGCTGGGCACTGAAGCTTTCTTT. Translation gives CSGGQGLGTEAFF. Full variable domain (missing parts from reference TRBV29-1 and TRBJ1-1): SAVISQKPSRDICQRGTSLTIQCQVDSQVTMMFWYRQQPGQSLTLIATANQGSEATYESGFVIDKFPISRPNLTFSTLTVSNMSPEDSSIYLCSGGQGLGTEAFFGQGTRLTVV.

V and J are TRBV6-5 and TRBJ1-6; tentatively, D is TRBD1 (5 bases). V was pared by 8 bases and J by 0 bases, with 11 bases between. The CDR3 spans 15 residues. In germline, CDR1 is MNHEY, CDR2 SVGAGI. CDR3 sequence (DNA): TGTGCCAGCGGGACTCAAAGCTCCTATAATTCACCCCTCCACTTT. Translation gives CASGTQSSYNSPLHF.

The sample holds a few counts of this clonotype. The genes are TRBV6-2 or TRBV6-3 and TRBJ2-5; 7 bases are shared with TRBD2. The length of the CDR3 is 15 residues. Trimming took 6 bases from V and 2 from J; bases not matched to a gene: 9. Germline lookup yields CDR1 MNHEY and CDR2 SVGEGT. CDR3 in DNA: TGTGCCAGCAGGGCACTAGCGAGCCGACAAGAGACCCAGTACTTC. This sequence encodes CASRALASRQETQYF.

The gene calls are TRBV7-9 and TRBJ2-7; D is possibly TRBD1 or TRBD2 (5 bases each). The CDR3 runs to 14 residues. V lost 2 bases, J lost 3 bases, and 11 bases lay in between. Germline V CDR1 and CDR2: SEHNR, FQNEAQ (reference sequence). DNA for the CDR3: TGTGCCAGCAGCTTATGGGACGGCTACTACGAGCAGTACTTC. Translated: CASSLWDGYYEQYF.

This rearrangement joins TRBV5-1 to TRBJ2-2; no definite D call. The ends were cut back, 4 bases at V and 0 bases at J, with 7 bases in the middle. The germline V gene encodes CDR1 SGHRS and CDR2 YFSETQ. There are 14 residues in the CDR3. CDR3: CASSIGPNTGELFF. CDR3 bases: TGCGCCAGCAGCATAGGCCCGAACACCGGGGAGCTGTTTTTT.

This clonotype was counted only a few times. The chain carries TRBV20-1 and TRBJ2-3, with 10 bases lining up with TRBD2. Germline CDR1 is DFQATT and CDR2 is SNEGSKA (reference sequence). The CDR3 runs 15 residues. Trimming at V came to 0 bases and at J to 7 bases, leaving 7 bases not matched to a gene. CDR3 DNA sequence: TGCAGTGCTAGAGATCCTAGCGGGGGCCTTTATACGCAGTATTTT. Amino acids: CSARDPSGGLYTQYF.

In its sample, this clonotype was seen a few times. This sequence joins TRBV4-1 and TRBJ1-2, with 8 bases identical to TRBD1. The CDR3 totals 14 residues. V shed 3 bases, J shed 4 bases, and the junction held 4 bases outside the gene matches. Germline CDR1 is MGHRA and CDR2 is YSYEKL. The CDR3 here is CASSQGGQVYGYTF. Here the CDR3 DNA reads TGCGCCAGCAGCCAGGGGGGACAGGTCTATGGCTACACCTTC.

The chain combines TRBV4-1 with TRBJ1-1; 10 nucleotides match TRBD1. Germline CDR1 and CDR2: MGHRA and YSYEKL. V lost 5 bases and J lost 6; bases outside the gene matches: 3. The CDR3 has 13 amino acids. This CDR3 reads CASSGTGVAEAFF. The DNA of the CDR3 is TGCGCCAGCAGCGGGACAGGGGTTGCTGAAGCTTTCTTT.

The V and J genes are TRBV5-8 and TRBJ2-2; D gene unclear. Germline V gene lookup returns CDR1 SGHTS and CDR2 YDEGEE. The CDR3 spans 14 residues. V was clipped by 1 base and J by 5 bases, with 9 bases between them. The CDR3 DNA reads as TGTGCCAGCAGCTTGCAGGCCGGGACCGGGGAGCTGTTTTTT. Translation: CASSLQAGTGELFF.

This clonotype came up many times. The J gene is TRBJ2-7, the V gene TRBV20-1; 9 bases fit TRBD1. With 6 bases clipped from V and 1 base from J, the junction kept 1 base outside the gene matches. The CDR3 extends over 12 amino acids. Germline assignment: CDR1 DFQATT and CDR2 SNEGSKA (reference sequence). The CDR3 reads CSAGTGSYEQYF. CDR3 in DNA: TGCAGTGCCGGGACAGGGTCCTACGAGCAGTACTTC.

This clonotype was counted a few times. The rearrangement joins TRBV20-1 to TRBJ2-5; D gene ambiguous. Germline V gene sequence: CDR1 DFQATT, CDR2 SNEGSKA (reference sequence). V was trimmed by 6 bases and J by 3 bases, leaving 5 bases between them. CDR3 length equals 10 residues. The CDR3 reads CSAWKETQYF. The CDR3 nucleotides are TGCAGTGCATGGAAAGAGACCCAGTACTTC.

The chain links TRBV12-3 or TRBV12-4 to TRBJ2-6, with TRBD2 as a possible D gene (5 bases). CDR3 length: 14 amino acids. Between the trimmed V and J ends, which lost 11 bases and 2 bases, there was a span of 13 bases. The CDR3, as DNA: TGTGCCGCGAGGGAAAACCCTGGGGCCAACGTCCTGACTTTC. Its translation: CAARENPGANVLTF.

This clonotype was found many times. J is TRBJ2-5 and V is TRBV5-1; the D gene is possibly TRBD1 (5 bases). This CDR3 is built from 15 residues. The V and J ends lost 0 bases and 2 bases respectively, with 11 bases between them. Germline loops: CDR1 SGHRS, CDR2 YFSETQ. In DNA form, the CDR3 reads TGCGCCAGCAGCTTGGTCCAGGGCCGGCAAGAGACCCAGTACTTC. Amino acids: CASSLVQGRQETQYF. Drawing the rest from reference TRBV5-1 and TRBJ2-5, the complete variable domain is KAGVTQTPRYLIKTRGQQVTLSCSPISGHRSVSWYQQTPGQGLQFLFEYFSETQRNKGNFPGRFSGRQFSNSRSEMNVSTLELGDSALYLCASSLVQGRQETQYFGPGTRLLVL.

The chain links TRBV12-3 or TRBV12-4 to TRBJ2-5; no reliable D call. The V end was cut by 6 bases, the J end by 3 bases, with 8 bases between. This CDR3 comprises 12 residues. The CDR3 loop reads CASRSREETQYF. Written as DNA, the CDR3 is TGTGCCAGCAGGAGTCGAGAAGAGACCCAGTACTTC.

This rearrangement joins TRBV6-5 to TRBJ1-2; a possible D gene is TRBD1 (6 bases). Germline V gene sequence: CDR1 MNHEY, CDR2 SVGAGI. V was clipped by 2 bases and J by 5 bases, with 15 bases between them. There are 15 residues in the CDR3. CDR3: CASSYLWGRGYGYTF. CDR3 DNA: TGTGCCAGCAGTTACCTCTGGGGGCGCGGGTATGGCTACACCTTC.

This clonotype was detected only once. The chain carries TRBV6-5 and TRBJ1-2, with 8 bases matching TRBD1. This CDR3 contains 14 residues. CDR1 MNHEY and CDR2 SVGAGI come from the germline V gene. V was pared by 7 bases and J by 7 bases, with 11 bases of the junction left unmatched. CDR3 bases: TGTGCCAGCACCCAATCCCTCACAGGGGGTGGCTACACCTTC. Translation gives CASTQSLTGGGYTF.